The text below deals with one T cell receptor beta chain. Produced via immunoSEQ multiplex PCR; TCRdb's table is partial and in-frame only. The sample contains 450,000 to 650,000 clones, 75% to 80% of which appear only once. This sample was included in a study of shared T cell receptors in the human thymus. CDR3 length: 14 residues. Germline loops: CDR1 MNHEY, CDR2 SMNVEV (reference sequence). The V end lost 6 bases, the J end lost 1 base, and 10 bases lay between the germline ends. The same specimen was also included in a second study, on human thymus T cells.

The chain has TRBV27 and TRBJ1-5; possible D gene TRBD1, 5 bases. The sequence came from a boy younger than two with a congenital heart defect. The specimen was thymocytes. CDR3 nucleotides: TGTGCCAGCAGGGGGGGTTGGAGCAATCAGCCCCAGCATTTT. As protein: CASRGGWSNQPQHF.